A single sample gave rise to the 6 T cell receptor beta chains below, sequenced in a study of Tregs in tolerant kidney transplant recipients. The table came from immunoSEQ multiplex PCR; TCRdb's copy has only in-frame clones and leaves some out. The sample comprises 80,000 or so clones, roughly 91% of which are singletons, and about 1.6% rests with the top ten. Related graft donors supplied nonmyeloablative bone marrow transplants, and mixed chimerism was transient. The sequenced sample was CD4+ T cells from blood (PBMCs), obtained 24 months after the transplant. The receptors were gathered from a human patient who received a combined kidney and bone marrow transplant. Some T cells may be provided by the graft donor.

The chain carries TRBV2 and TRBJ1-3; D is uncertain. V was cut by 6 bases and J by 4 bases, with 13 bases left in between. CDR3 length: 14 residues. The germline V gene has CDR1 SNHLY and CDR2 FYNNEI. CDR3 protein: CASSARLHGNTIYF. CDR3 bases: TGTGCCAGCAGCGCGAGACTACACGGAAACACCATATATTTT.

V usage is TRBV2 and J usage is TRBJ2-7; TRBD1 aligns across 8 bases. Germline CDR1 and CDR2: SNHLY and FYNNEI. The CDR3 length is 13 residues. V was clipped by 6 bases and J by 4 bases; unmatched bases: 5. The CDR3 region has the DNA TGTGCCAGCAGCAGTCGACAGGGGTACGAGCAGTACTTC. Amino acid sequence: CASSSRQGYEQYF.

This CDR3 is CASGLSPKGTNTDTQYF. The CDR3 nucleotides read TGTGCTAGTGGTTTGTCTCCTAAGGGGACAAATACAGATACGCAGTATTTT. The rearrangement links TRBV12-5 to TRBJ2-3, with TRBD1 as a possible D gene (6 bases). The CDR3 runs to 17 residues. V was trimmed by 2 bases and J by 3 bases, leaving 18 bases between them. CDR1 and CDR2 (germline): LGHNT, FRNRAP.

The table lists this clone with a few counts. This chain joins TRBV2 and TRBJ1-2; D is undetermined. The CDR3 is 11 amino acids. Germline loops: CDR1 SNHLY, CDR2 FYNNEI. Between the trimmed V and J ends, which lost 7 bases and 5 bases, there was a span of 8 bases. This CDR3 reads CASTAEYGYTF. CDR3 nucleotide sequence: TGTGCCAGCACTGCGGAGTATGGCTACACCTTC.

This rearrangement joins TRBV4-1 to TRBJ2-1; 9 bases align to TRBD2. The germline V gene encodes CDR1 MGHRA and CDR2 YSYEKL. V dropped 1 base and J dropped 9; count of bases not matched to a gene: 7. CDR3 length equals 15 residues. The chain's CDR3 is CASSQVGGGAVEQFF. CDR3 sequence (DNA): TGCGCCAGCAGCCAAGTGGGCGGGGGGGCTGTTGAGCAGTTCTTC.

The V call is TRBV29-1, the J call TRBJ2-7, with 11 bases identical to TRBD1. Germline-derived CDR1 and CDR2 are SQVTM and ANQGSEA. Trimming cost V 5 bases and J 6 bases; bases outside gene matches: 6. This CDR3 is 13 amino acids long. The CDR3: CSVSDRGQAEQYF. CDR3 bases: TGCAGCGTTTCGGACAGGGGGCAGGCCGAGCAGTACTTC.